The subject of this entry is one T cell receptor beta chain. Its antigen is unknown. This CDR3 is built from 15 residues. CDR1 is MNHNS and CDR2 is SASEGT in the germline V gene. Trimming took 8 bases from V and 2 from J; bases not matched to a gene: 9. These data originate in a study of T-cell memory formation after mild COVID-19. General study points: The pre-infection memory compartment contained some responding clones, suggesting cross-reactive memory joined. Clones contracting over day 15 to 85 were CD4/CD8 balanced, with later expanders leaning CD4+.

TCRdb re-called the 5' RACE reads through MiXCR, storing one row per CDR3 protein. The table lists 300,000 to 400,000 distinct CDR3 sequences, 13% to 15% of them singletons. The chain employs TRBV6-1 and TRBJ2-7, with 10 positions matching TRBD2. This sequence originates from a man aged 18 to 30 who had mild COVID-19 (a few samples of this study predate the infection). Cell type and time point are not known. Input material: PBMCs or a T cell subset sorted from them (not recorded which). The CDR3 loop is CASHYLAGAPYEQYF. As DNA, the CDR3 is TGTGCCAGCCACTACCTAGCGGGGGCTCCCTACGAGCAGTACTTC.